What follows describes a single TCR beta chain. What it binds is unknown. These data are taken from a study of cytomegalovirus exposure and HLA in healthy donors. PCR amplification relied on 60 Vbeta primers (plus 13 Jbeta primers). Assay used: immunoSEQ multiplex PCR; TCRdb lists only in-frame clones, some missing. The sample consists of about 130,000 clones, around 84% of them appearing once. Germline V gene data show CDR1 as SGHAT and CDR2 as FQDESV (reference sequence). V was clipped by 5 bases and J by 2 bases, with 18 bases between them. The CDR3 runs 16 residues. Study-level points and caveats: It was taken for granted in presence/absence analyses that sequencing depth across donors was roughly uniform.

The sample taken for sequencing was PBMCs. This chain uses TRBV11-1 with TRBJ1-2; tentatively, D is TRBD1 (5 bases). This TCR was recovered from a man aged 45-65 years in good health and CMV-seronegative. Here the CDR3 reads CASSRPSGDSNYGYTF. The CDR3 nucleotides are TGTGCCAGCAGCCGCCCCTCCGGGGACTCCAACTATGGCTACACCTTC. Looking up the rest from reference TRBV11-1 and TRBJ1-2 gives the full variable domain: EAEVAQSPRYKITEKSQAVAFWCDPISGHATLYWYRQILGQGPELLVQFQDESVVDDSQLPKDRFSAERLKGVDSTLKIQPAELGDSAMYLCASSRPSGDSNYGYTFGSGTRLTVV.